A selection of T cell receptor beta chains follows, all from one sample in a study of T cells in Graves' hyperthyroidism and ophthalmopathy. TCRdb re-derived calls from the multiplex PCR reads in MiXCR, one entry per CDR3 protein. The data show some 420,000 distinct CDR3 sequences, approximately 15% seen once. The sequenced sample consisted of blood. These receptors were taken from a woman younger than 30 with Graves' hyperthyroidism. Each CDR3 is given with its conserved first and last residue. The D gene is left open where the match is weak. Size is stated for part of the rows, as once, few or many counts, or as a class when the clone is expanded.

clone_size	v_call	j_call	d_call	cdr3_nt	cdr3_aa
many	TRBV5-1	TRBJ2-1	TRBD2	TGCGCCAGCAGCCCGAGCGGGAGGGCCGGCAATGAGCAGTTCTTC	CASSPSGRAGNEQFF
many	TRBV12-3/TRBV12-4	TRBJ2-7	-	TGTGCCAGCGCTCTGGGGCAGTCCTACGAGCAGTACTTC	CASALGQSYEQYF
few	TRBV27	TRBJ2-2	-	TGTGCCAGCAGTTTAAGCGCCCCGAACACCGGGGAGCTGTTTTTT	CASSLSAPNTGELFF
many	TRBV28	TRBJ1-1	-	TGTGCCAGCAGAGGGCCGGGGGAGCGGATGAACACTGAAGCTTTCTTT	CASRGPGERMNTEAFF
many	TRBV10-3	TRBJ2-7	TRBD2	TGTGCCATCAGTGAGCCCAGAGGAGCGGGAGCTTCCGAGCAGTACTTC	CAISEPRGAGASEQYF
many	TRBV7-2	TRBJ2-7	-	TGTGCCAGCAGCCCGGGTGGGCGCGAGCAGTACTTC	CASSPGGREQYF
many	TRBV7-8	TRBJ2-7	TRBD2	TGTGCCAGCAGCTTATTTGCCGAGACTAGCGGGATCGGCGAGCAGTACTTC	CASSLFAETSGIGEQYF
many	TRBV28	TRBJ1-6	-	TGTGCCAGCAGTTTTAATCTGGGGTATTCACCCCTCCACTTT	CASSFNLGYSPLHF
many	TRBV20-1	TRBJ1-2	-	TGCAGTGCTAGACTCAGGGAGGCCTATGGCTACACCTTC	CSARLREAYGYTF
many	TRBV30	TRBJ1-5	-	TGTGCCTGGAGTACCCGAACAGGGTATAGCAATCAGCCCCAGCATTTT	CAWSTRTGYSNQPQHF
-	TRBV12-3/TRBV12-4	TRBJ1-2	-	TGTGCCACTACGCCCGGGCCCTCGACGGGGGGCTACACCTTC	CATTPGPSTGGYTF
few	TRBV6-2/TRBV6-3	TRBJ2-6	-	TGTGCCAGCGACCAGACCTCCTCTGGGGCCAACGTCCTGACTTTC	CASDQTSSGANVLTF
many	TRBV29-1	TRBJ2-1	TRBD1	TGCAGCGTCGCACGGGACAGGGGTGGTGAGCAGTTCTTC	CSVARDRGGEQFF
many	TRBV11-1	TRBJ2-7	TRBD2	TGTGCCAGCAGCGTAGGACTAGCGGGAGGGACTATCTCCTACGAGCAGTACTTC	CASSVGLAGGTISYEQYF
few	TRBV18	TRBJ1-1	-	TGTGCCAGCTCACCAATGATGGTTGCCGAAATGAACACTGAAGCTTTCTTT	CASSPMMVAEMNTEAFF
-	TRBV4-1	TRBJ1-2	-	TGCGCCAGCAGCCAAGTCGGGACTACAGGGAATGGAGGCTACACCTTC	CASSQVGTTGNGGYTF
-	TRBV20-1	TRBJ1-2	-	TGCAGTGCTAGATCAGGGATCGGCGGCTATGGCTACACCTTC	CSARSGIGGYGYTF
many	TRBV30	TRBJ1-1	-	TGTGCCTGGAGTGTGGACGTCGGTGGGGCTTTCTTT	CAWSVDVGGAFF
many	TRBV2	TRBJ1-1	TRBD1	TGTGCCAGCAGATTCGACAGGGGGAACACTGAAGCTTTCTTT	CASRFDRGNTEAFF
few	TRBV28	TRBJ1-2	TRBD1	TGTGCCAGCAGTTGGGACAGGGCCAACTATGGCTACACCTTC	CASSWDRANYGYTF
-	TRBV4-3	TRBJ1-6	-	TGCGCCAGCAGCCAAGATCCAGGAAAAGGTTCACCCCTCCACTTT	CASSQDPGKGSPLHF
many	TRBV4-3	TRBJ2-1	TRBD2	TGCGCCAGCAGCCACTTCAGCGGGGATTCCTACAATGAGCAGTTCTTC	CASSHFSGDSYNEQFF
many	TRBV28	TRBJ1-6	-	TGTGCCAGCAGACAGCCCGGGGGGAGTGTAAATAATTCACCCCTCCACTTT	CASRQPGGSVNNSPLHF
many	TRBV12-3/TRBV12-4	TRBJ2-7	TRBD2	TGTGCCAGCAGCGGGACTAGCGGGATCGGATTGAACGAGCAGTACTTC	CASSGTSGIGLNEQYF
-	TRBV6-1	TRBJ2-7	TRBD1	TGTGCCAGCCGGACAGGGGCCTCCTACGAGCAGTACTTC	CASRTGASYEQYF
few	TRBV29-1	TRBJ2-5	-	TGCAGCGTTGACCCAGGGGGGGGAGGGGAGACCCAGTACTTC	CSVDPGGGGETQYF
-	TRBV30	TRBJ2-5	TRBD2	TGTGCCTGGAGTCAACTGGGACTAGCGGGCCAAGAGACCCAGTACTTC	CAWSQLGLAGQETQYF
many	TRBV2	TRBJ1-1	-	TGTGCCAGCGGACAGTTTGGGGATGGAACTGAAGCTTTCTTT	CASGQFGDGTEAFF
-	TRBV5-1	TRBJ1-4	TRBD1	TGCGCCAGCCGACCGGGACAGTCTAATGAAAAACTGTTTTTT	CASRPGQSNEKLFF
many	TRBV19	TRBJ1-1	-	TGTGCCAGCAAGTGGTCCCAGAAGACTGAAGCTTTCTTT	CASKWSQKTEAFF
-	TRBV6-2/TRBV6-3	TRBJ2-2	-	TGTGCCAGCAGTTTTCAGGGAGAGGCTACCGGGGAGCTGTTTTTT	CASSFQGEATGELFF
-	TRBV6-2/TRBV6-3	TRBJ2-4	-	TGTGCCAGCAGTCCCTCCCACCGGGAAACGCGGATTCAGTACTTC	CASSPSHRETRIQYF
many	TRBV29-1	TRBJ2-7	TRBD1	TGCAGCGTTGGAGGACAGGGGGCCTACGAGCAGTACTTC	CSVGGQGAYEQYF
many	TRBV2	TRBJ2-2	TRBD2	TGTGCCAGCAAGAGCGGGAGTAGAACCGGGGAGCTGTTTTTT	CASKSGSRTGELFF
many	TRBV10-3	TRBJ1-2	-	TGTGCCATCAGTGAGTCTTGGGGCGATAGCTATGGCTACACCTTC	CAISESWGDSYGYTF
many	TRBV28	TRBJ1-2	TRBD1	TGTGCCAGCAGTTTCTCCGGGACAGGGCTTCATGGCTACACCTTC	CASSFSGTGLHGYTF
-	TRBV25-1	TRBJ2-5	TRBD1	TGTGCCAGCAGTGAATTGGGGACAGGGGGCAAGGGGACCCAGTACTTC	CASSELGTGGKGTQYF
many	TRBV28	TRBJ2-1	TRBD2	TGTGCCAGCAGTCCCCACATGGGACTAGCCTCCTACAATGAGCAGTTCTTC	CASSPHMGLASYNEQFF
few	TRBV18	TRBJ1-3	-	TGTGCCAGCTCAGCCCTCTCGGCCTTCTCTGGAAACACCATATATTTT	CASSALSAFSGNTIYF
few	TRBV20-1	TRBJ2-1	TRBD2	TGCAGTGCTAGAGAGGGAAGCGGGAGAAACAATGAGCAGTTCTTC	CSAREGSGRNNEQFF
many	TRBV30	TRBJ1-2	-	TGTGCCTGGAGTCGAGTACGGCCCAACGGCTACACCTTC	CAWSRVRPNGYTF
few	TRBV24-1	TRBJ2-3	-	TGTGCCACCAGTGATCCCCGGACTAGCACAGATACGCAGTATTTT	CATSDPRTSTDTQYF
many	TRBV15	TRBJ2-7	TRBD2	TGTGCCACCAGCAAGGGACTAGCGGAAGGCTACGAGCAGTACTTC	CATSKGLAEGYEQYF
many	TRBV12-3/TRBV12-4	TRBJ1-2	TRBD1	TGTGCCAGCAGTTTAGCGCTGACAGGGAAAGCTAACTATGGCTACACCTTC	CASSLALTGKANYGYTF
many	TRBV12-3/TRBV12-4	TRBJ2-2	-	TGTGCCAGCAGGAACACCGGGGAGCTGTTTTTT	CASRNTGELFF
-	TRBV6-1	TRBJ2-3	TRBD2	TGTGCCAGCAGCACGGGACTAGCGGGACGAGATACGCAGTATTTT	CASSTGLAGRDTQYF
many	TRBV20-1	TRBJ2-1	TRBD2	TGCAGTGCTAGAGATCCATGGCGGGAGTTGGACAATGAGCAGTTCTTC	CSARDPWRELDNEQFF
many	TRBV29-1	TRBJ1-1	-	TGCAGCGTTGGCGTCAGACTGAACACTGAAGCTTTCTTT	CSVGVRLNTEAFF
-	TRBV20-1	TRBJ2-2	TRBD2	TGCAGTGCTTTCCCCCTCCGGGAGGCGAACACCGGGGAGCTGTTTTTT	CSAFPLREANTGELFF
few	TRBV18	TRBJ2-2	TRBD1	TGTGCCAGCTCACACACGACAGGGGGAAACACCGGGGAGCTGTTTTTT	CASSHTTGGNTGELFF
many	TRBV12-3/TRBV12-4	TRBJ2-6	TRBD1	TGTGCCAGCAGTCAACAGGGGGCTGGGGCCAACGTCCTGACTTTC	CASSQQGAGANVLTF
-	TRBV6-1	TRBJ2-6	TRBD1	TGTGCCAGCAGAGGACAGGGGTCCGCCAACGTCCTGACTTTC	CASRGQGSANVLTF
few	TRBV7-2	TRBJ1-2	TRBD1	TGTGCCAGCAGCCCCGAAGGGGGCTTTAACTATGGCTACACCTTC	CASSPEGGFNYGYTF